The rows below give T cell receptor beta chains drawn from one sample of a study of CD8+CD57+ T cells in acquired aplastic anemia. TCRdb processed the reads anew with MiXCR; each CDR3 protein has one entry. The table lists roughly 300,000 distinct CDR3 sequences, 50% to 70% of them singletons, with 7.5% to 9% in the top ten. Input material: sorted CD4+, CD8+, or CD8+CD57+ T cells (not recorded which) from PBMCs. Source of these receptors: a human donor with severe aplastic anemia or a healthy control (not recorded which). CDR3s include the opening cysteine and the closing phenylalanine or tryptophan. D genes are given only for firm matches. Part of the rows lack a size; the others show once, few, many or a class for expanded clones.

TRBV10-1	-	-	TRBJ2-2	CASSESKHTGELFF	TGCGCCAGCAGTGAGTCGAAACACACCGGGGAGCTGTTTTTT
TRBV6-2/TRBV6-3	many	TRBD2	TRBJ2-3	CASSWVGRGARTDTQYF	TGTGCCAGCAGTTGGGTGGGGCGGGGGGCCCGCACAGATACGCAGTATTTT
TRBV11-2	many	-	TRBJ2-5	CASSSQGVQETQYF	TGTGCCAGCAGCTCCCAAGGGGTGCAAGAGACCCAGTACTTC
TRBV5-1	-	-	TRBJ1-6	CASSPGTAPGGSPLHF	TGCGCCAGCAGCCCCGGGACCGCCCCGGGGGGTTCACCCCTCCACTTT
TRBV6-5	many	-	TRBJ1-3	CASSVTSGSNSGNTIYF	TGTGCCAGCAGCGTGACTTCTGGGTCTAACTCTGGAAACACCATATATTTT
TRBV10-3	-	TRBD1	TRBJ1-6	CATGLDRANSPLHF	TGTGCCACGGGATTGGACAGGGCCAATTCACCCCTCCACTTT
TRBV6-5	-	-	TRBJ2-2	CASSLVPNTNTGELFF	TGTGCCAGCAGCTTGGTACCCAATACCAACACCGGGGAGCTGTTTTTT
TRBV2	many	-	TRBJ2-2	CASSVLGELFF	TGTGCCAGCAGTGTACTCGGGGAGCTGTTTTTT
TRBV5-1	once	TRBD1	TRBJ2-7	CASGQGTGEQYF	TGCGCCAGCGGACAGGGGACAGGCGAGCAGTACTTC
TRBV7-9	-	-	TRBJ2-7	CASSPGRRYEQYF	TGTGCCAGCAGCCCGGGACGCCGCTACGAGCAGTACTTC
TRBV27	many	-	TRBJ2-7	CASSLGFTYEQYF	TGTGCCAGCAGTTTAGGGTTCACCTACGAGCAGTACTTC
TRBV7-9	few	-	TRBJ2-7	CASSVEGVASYEQYF	TGTGCCAGCAGTGTTGAAGGGGTCGCATCCTACGAGCAGTACTTC
TRBV10-3	-	TRBD1	TRBJ2-1	CAISDSGQGGSYNEQFF	TGTGCCATCAGTGACTCAGGACAGGGGGGCTCCTACAATGAGCAGTTCTTC
TRBV20-1	-	TRBD1	TRBJ1-6	CSAPGGGASYNSPLHF	TGCAGTGCTCCAGGGGGGGGCGCGTCCTATAATTCACCCCTCCACTTT
TRBV20-1	-	TRBD1	TRBJ1-2	CSAVGTGRGYTF	TGCAGTGCAGTCGGGACAGGGCGAGGCTACACCTTC
TRBV20-1	-	TRBD1	TRBJ1-5	CSARSGQGLGF	TGCAGTGCTAGATCTGGACAGGGACTAGGCTTT
TRBV4-3	few	-	TRBJ1-4	CASSQEAPVGGGEKLFF	TGCGCCAGCAGCCAAGAAGCCCCCGTAGGGGGGGGTGAAAAACTGTTTTTT
TRBV19	-	-	TRBJ1-2	CASSIVHGAGYTF	TGTGCCAGTAGTATAGTCCACGGGGCCGGCTACACCTTC
TRBV19	many	TRBD1	TRBJ2-1	CASSIAPGQYNEQFF	TGTGCCAGTAGTATTGCCCCGGGACAGTACAATGAGCAGTTCTTC
TRBV6-5	many	TRBD1	TRBJ2-7	CASSQGQGRNEQYF	TGTGCCAGCAGTCAAGGACAGGGGAGGAACGAGCAGTACTTC
TRBV29-1	-	-	TRBJ2-2	CSADGQSNTGELFF	TGCAGCGCCGACGGCCAGTCGAACACCGGGGAGCTGTTTTTT
TRBV20-1	many	TRBD2	TRBJ2-2	CSARATSGAVGELFF	TGCAGTGCTAGGGCGACTAGCGGGGCGGTCGGGGAGCTGTTTTTT
TRBV12-3/TRBV12-4	-	TRBD1	TRBJ1-2	CASSRGSAGGRYTF	TGTGCCAGCAGCCGAGGAAGCGCAGGGGGTCGCTACACCTTC
TRBV2	many	-	TRBJ2-2	CASSEKAGARTGELFF	TGTGCCAGCAGTGAAAAGGCAGGGGCTCGCACCGGGGAGCTGTTTTTT
TRBV12-3/TRBV12-4	-	TRBD1	TRBJ2-4	CASSLGQGSKNIQYF	TGTGCCAGCAGCCTGGGACAGGGGTCCAAAAACATTCAGTACTTC
TRBV10-1	-	TRBD1	TRBJ2-7	CASSGQGLSYEQYF	TGCGCCAGCAGTGGACAGGGCCTTTCCTACGAGCAGTACTTC
TRBV7-2	medium-sized	TRBD2	TRBJ2-3	CASSLVPGGDTQYF	TGTGCCAGCAGCTTAGTACCGGGAGGAGATACGCAGTATTTT
TRBV7-9	-	TRBD2	TRBJ2-5	CASSFATTSGETQYF	TGTGCCAGCAGCTTCGCCACGACTAGCGGAGAGACCCAGTACTTC
TRBV7-6	many	-	TRBJ1-2	CASSLVPLGEGGGYTF	TGTGCCAGCAGCTTAGTGCCCCTTGGGGAGGGCGGTGGCTACACCTTC
TRBV5-1	-	-	TRBJ1-6	CASSLVGGRDSPLHF	TGCGCCAGCAGCTTGGTTGGGGGAAGGGATTCACCCCTCCACTTT
TRBV20-1	once	TRBD1	TRBJ1-1	CSAIGQGAMNTEAFF	TGCAGCGCGATAGGACAGGGGGCAATGAACACTGAAGCTTTCTTT
TRBV4-2	-	-	TRBJ1-3	CASSHPSQRGTGNTIYF	TGTGCCAGCAGCCACCCATCACAAAGGGGTACTGGAAACACCATATATTTT
TRBV10-3	-	-	TRBJ2-3	CAISESTSRRKDTQYF	TGTGCCATCAGTGAATCTACTAGCAGGCGAAAAGATACGCAGTATTTT
TRBV2	-	-	TRBJ1-5	CASSGGSYSNQPQHF	TGTGCCAGCAGCGGCGGCAGTTATAGCAATCAGCCCCAGCATTTT
TRBV7-8	-	TRBD1	TRBJ1-6	CASSPRRRGQDSPLHF	TGTGCCAGCAGCCCTAGGAGGAGGGGGCAAGATTCACCCCTCCACTTT
TRBV5-1	-	-	TRBJ2-7	CASSQGYQQYF	TGCGCCAGCAGCCAAGGGTACCAGCAGTACTTC
TRBV7-9	-	TRBD2	TRBJ2-1	CASSLGVLGGSYNEQFF	TGTGCCAGCAGCTTAGGGGTTTTGGGAGGGTCCTACAATGAGCAGTTCTTC
TRBV7-8	few	-	TRBJ2-3	CASSLGARPQYF	TGTGCCAGCAGCTTAGGTGCTCGGCCGCAGTATTTT
TRBV5-1	-	-	TRBJ1-3	CASSSVVRAKQSSGNTIYF	TGCGCCAGCAGTTCGGTTGTCAGGGCGAAGCAGAGCTCTGGAAACACCATATATTTT
TRBV7-2	-	-	TRBJ2-7	CASSLDPGLLEQYF	TGTGCCAGCAGCTTAGACCCTGGACTACTCGAGCAGTACTTC
TRBV29-1	-	TRBD2	TRBJ2-3	CSVVRLAGPDTQYF	TGCAGCGTTGTTAGGTTAGCGGGACCAGATACGCAGTATTTT
TRBV14	-	-	TRBJ2-7	CASSQGISEQYF	TGTGCCAGCAGCCAAGGGATTAGCGAGCAGTACTTC
TRBV9	many	-	TRBJ1-4	CASSVVGRPEKLFF	TGTGCCAGCAGCGTAGTGGGACGCCCCGAAAAACTGTTTTTT
TRBV7-6	-	-	TRBJ2-2	CASSLGTAFTPGELFF	TGTGCCAGCAGCTTAGGGACAGCTTTCACACCCGGGGAGCTGTTTTTT
TRBV7-3	-	-	TRBJ2-5	CASSPSGQGLVYF	TGTGCCAGCAGTCCCTCCGGGCAGGGATTGGTGTACTTC
TRBV10-3	-	TRBD1	TRBJ1-1	CAITFYRGLAAFF	TGTGCCATCACATTTTACAGGGGGCTGGCGGCTTTCTTT